This T cell receptor (beta chain) was profiled in a study of blood T cell repertoires in COVID-19. At the level of the study: Researchers got acute and convalescent COVID-19 samples from the United States, Italy and Spain. PBMCs, B-cell-depleted T cells, or T cells provided the cDNA or gDNA that made up the material.

V gave up 3 bases and J gave up 4 bases; unmatched junction bases: 9. The CDR3 totals 16 residues. Germline V gene sequence: CDR1 GTSNPN, CDR2 SVGIG (reference sequence). In the source study's methods: Amplifying reference gene primers gave estimates of nucleated cell counts. The data were produced by immunoSEQ multiplex PCR, yet TCRdb's version contains in-frame clones alone and is incomplete. V and J calls and clone size come straight from that table; D and trimming were deduced from the DNA. In the table there are approximately 60,000 clones, 70% to 85% of which are singletons. The chain carries TRBV30 and TRBJ2-2; 9 nucleotides align to TRBD2. Material: peripheral blood. The sequence was collected from a man between 65 and 85 years old with active COVID-19. CDR3 coding DNA: TGTGCCTGGAGCGCCGGGACTAGCAGATCCACCGGGGAGCTGTTTTTT. Its protein is CAWSAGTSRSTGELFF.